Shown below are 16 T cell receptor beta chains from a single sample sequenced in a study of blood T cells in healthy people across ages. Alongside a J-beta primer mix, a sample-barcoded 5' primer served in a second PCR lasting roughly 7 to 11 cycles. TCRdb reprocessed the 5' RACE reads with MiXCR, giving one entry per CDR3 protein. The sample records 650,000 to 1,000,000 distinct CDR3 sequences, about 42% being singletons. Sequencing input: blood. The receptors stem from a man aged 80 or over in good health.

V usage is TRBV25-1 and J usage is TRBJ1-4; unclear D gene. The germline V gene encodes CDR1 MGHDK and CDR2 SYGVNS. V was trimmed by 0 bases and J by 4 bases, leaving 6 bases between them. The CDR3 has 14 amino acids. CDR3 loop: CASSEYRSNEKLFF. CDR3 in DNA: TGTGCCAGCAGTGAATACCGGAGTAATGAAAAACTGTTTTTT.

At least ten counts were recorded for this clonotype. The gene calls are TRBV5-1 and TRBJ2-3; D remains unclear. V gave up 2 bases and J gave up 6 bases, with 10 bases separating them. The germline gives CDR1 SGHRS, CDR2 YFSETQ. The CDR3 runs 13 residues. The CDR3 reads CASSLSSRDTQYF. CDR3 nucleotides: TGCGCCAGCAGCTTATCTTCTCGGGATACGCAGTATTTT.

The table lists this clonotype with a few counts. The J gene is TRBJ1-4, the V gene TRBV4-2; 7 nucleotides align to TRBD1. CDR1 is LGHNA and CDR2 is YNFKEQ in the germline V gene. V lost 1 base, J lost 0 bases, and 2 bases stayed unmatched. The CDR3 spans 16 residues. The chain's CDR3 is CASSQGGTATNEKLFF. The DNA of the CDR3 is TGTGCCAGCAGCCAAGGTGGGACAGCAACTAATGAAAAACTGTTTTTT.

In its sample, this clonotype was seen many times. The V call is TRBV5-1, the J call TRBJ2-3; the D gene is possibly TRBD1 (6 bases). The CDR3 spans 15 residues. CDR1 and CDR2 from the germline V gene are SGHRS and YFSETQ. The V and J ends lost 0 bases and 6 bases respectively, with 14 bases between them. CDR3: CASSLGTAQRDTQYF. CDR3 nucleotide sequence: TGCGCCAGCAGCTTGGGGACAGCCCAGCGGGATACGCAGTATTTT. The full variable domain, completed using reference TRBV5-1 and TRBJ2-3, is KAGVTQTPRYLIKTRGQQVTLSCSPISGHRSVSWYQQTPGQGLQFLFEYFSETQRNKGNFPGRFSGRQFSNSRSEMNVSTLELGDSALYLCASSLGTAQRDTQYFGPGTRLTVL.

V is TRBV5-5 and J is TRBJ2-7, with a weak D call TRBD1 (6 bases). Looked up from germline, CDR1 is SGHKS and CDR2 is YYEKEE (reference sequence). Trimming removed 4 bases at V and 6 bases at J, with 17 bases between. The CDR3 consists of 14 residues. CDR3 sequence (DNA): TGTGCCAGCAGCGTGGACGACAGGTGGAGCGAGCAGTACTTC. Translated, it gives CASSVDDRWSEQYF.

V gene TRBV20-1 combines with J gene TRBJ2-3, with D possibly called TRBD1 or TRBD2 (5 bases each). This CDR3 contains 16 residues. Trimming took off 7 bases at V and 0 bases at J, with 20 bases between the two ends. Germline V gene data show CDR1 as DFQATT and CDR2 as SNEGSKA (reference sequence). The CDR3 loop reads CSVPDTFRESTDTQYF. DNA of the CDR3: TGCAGTGTTCCAGACACGTTCAGGGAGAGCACAGATACGCAGTATTTT.

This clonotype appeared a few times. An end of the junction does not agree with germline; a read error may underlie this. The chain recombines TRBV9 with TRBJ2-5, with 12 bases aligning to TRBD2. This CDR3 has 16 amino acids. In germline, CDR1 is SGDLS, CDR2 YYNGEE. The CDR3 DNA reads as TGTACCAGCAACTCCCCACTAGCGGGAGGAGTAGAGACCCAGTACTTC. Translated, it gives CTSNSPLAGGVETQYF.

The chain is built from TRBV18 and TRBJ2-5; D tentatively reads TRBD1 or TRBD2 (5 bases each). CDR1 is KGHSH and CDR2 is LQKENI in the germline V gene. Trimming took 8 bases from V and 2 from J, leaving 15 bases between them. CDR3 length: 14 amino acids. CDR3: CASHPPGTQETQYF. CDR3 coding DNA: TGTGCCAGCCATCCGCCAGGGACGCAAGAGACCCAGTACTTC.

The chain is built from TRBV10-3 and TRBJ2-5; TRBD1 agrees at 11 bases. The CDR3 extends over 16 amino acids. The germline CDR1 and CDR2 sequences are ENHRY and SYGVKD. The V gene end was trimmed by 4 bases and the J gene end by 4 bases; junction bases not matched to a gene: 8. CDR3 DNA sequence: TGTGCCATCAGTGCGGCACCGGGACAGGGGGTAGAGACCCAGTACTTC. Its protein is CAISAAPGQGVETQYF.

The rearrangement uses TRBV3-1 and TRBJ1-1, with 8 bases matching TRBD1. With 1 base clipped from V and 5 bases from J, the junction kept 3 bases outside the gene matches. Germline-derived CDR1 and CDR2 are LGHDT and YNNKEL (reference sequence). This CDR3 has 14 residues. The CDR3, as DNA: TGTGCCAGCAGCCAAGGCAGGGGGCAAACTGAAGCTTTCTTT. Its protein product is CASSQGRGQTEAFF. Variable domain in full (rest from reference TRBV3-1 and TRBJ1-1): DTAVSQTPKYLVTQMGNDKSIKCEQNLGHDTMYWYKQDSKKFLKIMFSYNNKELIINETVPNRFSPKSPDKAHLNLHINSLELGDSAVYFCASSQGRGQTEAFFGQGTRLTVV.

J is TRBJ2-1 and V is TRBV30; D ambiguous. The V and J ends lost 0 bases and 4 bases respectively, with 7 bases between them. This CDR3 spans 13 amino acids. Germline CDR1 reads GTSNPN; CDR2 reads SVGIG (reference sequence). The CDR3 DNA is TGTGCCTGGAGTGTGCTAGATTACAATGAGCAGTTCTTC. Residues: CAWSVLDYNEQFF.

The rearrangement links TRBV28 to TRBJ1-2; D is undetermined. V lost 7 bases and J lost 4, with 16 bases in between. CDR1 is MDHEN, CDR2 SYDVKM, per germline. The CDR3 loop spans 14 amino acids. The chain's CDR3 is CASNTWTVTYGYTF. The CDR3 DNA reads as TGTGCCAGCAATACTTGGACGGTGACCTATGGCTACACCTTC.

The CDR3 sequence is CASSFPGTGGETNYGYTF. CDR3 bases: TGTGCCAGCAGTTTTCCAGGGACAGGGGGCGAGACTAACTATGGCTACACCTTC. V and J are TRBV6-5 and TRBJ1-2, with 12 bases lining up with TRBD1. The germline CDR1 and CDR2 sequences are MNHEY and SVGAGI. V shed 4 bases, J shed 0 bases, and the junction held 9 bases outside the gene matches. The CDR3 is made up of 18 amino acids.

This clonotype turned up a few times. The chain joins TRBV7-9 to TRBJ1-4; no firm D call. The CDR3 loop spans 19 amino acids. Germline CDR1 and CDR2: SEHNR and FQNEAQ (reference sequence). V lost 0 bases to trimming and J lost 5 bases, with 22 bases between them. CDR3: CASSLALGTYATNNEKLFF. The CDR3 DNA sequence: TGTGCCAGCAGCTTAGCATTGGGAACGTACGCAACTAACAATGAAAAACTGTTTTTT.

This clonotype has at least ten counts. The CDR3 spells CASSRLAGEETQYF. The CDR3 nucleotides are TGCGCCAGCAGCCGCCTAGCGGGAGAGGAGACCCAGTACTTC. The V and J genes are TRBV5-1 and TRBJ2-5, with 10 positions matching TRBD2. CDR1 is SGHRS and CDR2 is YFSETQ in the germline V gene. Trimming at V came to 4 bases and at J to 5 bases, leaving 5 bases not matched to a gene. The CDR3 runs to 14 residues.

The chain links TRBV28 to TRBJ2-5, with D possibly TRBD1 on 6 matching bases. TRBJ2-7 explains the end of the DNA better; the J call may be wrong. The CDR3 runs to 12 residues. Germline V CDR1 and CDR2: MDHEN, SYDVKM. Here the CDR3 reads CASNRVGYEQYF. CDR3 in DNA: TGTGCCAGCAACAGGGTGGGCTACGAGCAGTACTTC.